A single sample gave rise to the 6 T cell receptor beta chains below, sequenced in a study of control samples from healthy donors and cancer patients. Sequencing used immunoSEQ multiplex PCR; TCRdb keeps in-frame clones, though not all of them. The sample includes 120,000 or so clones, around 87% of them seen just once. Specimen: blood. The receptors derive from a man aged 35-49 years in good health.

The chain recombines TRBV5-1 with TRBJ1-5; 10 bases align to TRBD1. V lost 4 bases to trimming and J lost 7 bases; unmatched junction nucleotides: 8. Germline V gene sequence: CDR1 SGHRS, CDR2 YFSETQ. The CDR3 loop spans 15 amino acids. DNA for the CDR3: TGCGCCAGCAGCCCCGGGACAGGGGCTGAACAGCCCCAGCATTTT. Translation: CASSPGTGAEQPQHF.

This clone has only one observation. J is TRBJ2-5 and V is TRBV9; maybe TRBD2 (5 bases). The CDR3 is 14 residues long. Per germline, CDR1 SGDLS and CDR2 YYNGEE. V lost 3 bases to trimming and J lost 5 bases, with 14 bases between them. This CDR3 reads CASSDSPTGETQYF. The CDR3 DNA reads TGTGCCAGCAGCGACTCCCCCACGGGGGAGACCCAGTACTTC.

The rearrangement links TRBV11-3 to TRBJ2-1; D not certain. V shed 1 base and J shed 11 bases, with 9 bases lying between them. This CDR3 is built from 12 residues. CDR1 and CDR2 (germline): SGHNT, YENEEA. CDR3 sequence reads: CASSLASLKQFF. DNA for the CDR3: TGTGCCAGCAGCTTAGCTTCGCTCAAGCAGTTCTTC.

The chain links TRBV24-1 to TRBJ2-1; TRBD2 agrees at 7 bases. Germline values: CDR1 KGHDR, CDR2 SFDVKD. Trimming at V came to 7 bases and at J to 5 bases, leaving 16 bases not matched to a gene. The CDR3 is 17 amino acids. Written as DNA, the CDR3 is TGTGCCACCAGCCGGACTGGGCGGGGGATACGGGACAATGAGCAGTTCTTC. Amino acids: CATSRTGRGIRDNEQFF.

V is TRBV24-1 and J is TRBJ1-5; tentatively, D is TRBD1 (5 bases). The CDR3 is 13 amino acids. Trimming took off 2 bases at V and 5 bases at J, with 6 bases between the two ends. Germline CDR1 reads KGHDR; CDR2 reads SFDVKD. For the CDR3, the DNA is TGTGCCACCAGTGATTCAGGGTATCAGCCCCAGCATTTT. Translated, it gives CATSDSGYQPQHF.

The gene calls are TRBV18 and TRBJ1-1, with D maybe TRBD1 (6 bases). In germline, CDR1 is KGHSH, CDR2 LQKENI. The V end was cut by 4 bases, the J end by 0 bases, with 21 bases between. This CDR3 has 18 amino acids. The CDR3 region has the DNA TGTGCCAGCTCACGAGCAACAGGGACGCTTACGATGAACACTGAAGCTTTCTTT. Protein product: CASSRATGTLTMNTEAFF.